Reported below is one T cell receptor (beta chain). Antigen unknown. This sample is drawn from a study of Graves' ophthalmopathy and Graves' hyperthyroidism. Study context: The collection of peripheral blood took place at initial diagnosis, before any treatment.

Transcripts of RNA were the source for amplifying TCR beta CDR3 regions. Investigators did first-round RT-PCR with HTBI primers, then second-round multiplex PCR. One entry per CDR3 protein results from TCRdb running MiXCR on the multiplex PCR reads. The sample lists 360,000 or so distinct CDR3 sequences; 15% to 20% were seen once. The study's findings and limits: Ophthalmopathy progression was predicted by the model at roughly 69% sensitivity and approximately 73% specificity.

After removal of 2 bases from V and 6 bases from J, the junction contained 6 bases not matched to a gene. CDR1 and CDR2 (germline): MNHNS, SASEGT. CDR3 length: 15 residues. The diagnosis was founded upon clinical symptoms, serum thyroxine, TRAb, thyroid ultrasound and orbital computed tomography. PBMCs had their origin in fresh peripheral blood (over 8.5 ml). The receptor's source is a woman aged 18-35 years with Graves' ophthalmopathy. The sequencing input was peripheral blood. J is TRBJ1-1 and V is TRBV6-1; 10 nucleotides match TRBD1. CDR3 in amino acids: CASSEPGQGFPEAFF. The CDR3 DNA sequence: TGTGCCAGCAGTGAACCGGGACAGGGGTTCCCTGAAGCTTTCTTT.